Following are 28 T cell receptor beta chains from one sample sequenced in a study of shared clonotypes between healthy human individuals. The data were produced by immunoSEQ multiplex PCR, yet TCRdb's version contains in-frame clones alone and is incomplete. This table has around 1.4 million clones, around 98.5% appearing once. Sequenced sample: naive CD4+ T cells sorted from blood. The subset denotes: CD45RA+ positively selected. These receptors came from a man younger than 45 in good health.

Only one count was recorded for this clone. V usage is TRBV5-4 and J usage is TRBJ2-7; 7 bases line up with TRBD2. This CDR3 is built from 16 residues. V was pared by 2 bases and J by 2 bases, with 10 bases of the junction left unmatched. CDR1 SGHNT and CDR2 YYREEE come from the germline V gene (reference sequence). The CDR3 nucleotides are TGTGCCAGCAGCTTCGTAACTTCTAGCGGCCCCTACGAGCAGTACTTC. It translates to CASSFVTSSGPYEQYF.

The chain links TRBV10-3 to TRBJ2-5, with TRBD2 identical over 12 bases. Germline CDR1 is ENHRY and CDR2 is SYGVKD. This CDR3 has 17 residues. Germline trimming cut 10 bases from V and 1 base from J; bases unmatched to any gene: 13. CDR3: CATVSRLAGVGQETQYF. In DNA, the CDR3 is TGTGCCACCGTTTCGAGACTAGCGGGAGTTGGCCAAGAGACCCAGTACTTC.

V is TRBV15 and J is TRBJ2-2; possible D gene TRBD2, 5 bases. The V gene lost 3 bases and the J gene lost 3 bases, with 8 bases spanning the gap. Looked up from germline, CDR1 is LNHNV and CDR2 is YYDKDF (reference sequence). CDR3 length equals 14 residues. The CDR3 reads CATSRRTHTGELFF. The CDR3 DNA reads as TGTGCCACCAGCAGGAGGACTCACACCGGGGAGCTGTTTTTT.

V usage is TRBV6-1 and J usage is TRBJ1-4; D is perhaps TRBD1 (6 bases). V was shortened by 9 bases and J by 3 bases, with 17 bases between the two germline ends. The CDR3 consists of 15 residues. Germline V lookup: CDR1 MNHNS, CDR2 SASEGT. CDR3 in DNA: TGTGCCAGTGGTAGGGTCAGGGGAGCTAATGAAAAACTGTTTTTT. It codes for CASGRVRGANEKLFF.

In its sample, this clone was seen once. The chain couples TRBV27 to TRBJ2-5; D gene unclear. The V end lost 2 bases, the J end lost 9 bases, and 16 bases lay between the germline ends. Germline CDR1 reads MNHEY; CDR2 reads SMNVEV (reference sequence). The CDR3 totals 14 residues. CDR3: CASSLDPYLSSQYF. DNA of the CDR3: TGTGCCAGCAGTTTAGACCCCTATCTATCGTCCCAGTACTTC.

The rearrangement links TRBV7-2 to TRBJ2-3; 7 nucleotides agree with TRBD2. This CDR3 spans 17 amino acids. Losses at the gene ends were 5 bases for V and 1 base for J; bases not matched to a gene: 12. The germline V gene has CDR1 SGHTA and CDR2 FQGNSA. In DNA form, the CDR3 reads TGTGCCAGCAGCCCCCGGTGGGCGGGAGTGGGCACAGATACGCAGTATTTT. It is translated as CASSPRWAGVGTDTQYF.

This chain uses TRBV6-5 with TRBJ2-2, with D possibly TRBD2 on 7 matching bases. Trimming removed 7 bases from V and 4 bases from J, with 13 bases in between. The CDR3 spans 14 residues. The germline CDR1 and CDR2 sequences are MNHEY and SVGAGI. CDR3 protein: CASNTGRGTGELFF. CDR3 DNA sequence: TGTGCCAGCAACACAGGGAGGGGCACCGGGGAGCTGTTTTTT.

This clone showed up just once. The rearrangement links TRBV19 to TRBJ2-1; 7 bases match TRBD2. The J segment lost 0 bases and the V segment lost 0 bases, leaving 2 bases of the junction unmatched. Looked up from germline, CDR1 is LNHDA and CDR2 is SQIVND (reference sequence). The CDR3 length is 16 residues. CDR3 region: CASSIDASGSYNEQFF. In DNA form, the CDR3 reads TGTGCCAGTAGTATAGACGCTAGCGGCTCCTACAATGAGCAGTTCTTC.

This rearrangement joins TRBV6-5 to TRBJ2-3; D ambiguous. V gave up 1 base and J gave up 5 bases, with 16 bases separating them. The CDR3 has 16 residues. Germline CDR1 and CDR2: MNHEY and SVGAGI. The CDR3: CASSYFRTPPKDTQYF. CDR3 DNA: TGTGCCAGCAGTTACTTTCGAACCCCCCCTAAAGATACGCAGTATTTT.

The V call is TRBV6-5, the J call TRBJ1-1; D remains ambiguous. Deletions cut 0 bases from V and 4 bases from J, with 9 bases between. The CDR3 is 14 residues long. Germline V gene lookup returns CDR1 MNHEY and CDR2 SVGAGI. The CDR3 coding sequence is TGTGCCAGCAGTTACTCGACCCTCAGCACTGAAGCTTTCTTT. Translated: CASSYSTLSTEAFF.

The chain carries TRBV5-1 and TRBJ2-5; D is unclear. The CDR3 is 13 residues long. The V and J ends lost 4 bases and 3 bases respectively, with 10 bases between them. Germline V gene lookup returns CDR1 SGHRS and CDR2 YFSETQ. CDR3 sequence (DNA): TGCGCCAGCAGCCCGTTAGAGGAAGAGACCCAGTACTTC. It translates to CASSPLEEETQYF.

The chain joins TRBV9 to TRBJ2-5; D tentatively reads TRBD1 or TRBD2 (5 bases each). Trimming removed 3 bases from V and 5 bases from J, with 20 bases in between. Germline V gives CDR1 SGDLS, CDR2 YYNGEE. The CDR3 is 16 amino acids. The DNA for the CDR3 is TGTGCCAGCAGCGAGTCGTCGTTTGGGGGTTTTGAGACCCAGTACTTC. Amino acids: CASSESSFGGFETQYF.

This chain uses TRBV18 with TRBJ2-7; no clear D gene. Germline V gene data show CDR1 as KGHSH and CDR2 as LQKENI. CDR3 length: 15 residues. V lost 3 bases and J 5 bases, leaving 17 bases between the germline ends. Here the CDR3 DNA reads TGTGCCAGCTCACCGGTGGCGGCTCACCTCAACGAGCAGTACTTC. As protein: CASSPVAAHLNEQYF.

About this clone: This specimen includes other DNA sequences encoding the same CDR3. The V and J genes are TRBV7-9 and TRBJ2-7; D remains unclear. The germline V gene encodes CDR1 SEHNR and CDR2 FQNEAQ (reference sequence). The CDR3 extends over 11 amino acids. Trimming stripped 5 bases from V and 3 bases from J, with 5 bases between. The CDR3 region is CASSPHYEQYF. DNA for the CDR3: TGTGCCAGCAGCCCACACTACGAGCAGTACTTC. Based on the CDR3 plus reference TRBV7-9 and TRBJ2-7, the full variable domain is DTGVSQNPRHKITKRGQNVTFRCDPISEHNRLYWYRQTLGQGPEFLTYFQNEAQLEKSRLLSDRFSAERPKGSFSTLEIQRTEQGDSAMYLCASSPHYEQYFGPGTRLTVT.

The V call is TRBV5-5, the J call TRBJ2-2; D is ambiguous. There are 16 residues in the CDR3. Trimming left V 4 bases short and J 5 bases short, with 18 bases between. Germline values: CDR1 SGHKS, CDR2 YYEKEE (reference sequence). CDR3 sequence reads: CASSLLGSTVTGELFF. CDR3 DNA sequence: TGTGCCAGCAGCCTTCTGGGCAGCACCGTTACCGGGGAGCTGTTTTTT.

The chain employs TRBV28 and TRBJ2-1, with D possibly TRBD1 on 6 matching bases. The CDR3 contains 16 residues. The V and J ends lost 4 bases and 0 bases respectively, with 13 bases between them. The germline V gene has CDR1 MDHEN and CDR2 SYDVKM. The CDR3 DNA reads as TGTGCCAGCAGTTCAAGGGACATTAGCTCCTACAATGAGCAGTTCTTC. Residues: CASSSRDISSYNEQFF.

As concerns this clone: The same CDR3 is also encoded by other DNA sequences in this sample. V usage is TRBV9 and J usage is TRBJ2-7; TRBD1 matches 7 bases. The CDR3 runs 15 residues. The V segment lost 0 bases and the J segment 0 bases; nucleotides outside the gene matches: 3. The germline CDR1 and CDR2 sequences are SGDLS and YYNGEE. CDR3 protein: CASSVEGGSSYEQYF. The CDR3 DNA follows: TGTGCCAGCAGCGTAGAAGGGGGCAGCTCCTACGAGCAGTACTTC.

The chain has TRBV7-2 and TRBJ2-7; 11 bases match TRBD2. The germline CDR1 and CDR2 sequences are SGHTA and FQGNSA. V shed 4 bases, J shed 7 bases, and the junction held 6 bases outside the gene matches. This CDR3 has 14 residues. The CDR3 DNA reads TGTGCCAGCAGCTCGACTAGCGGGACTACGGAGCAGTACTTC. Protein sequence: CASSSTSGTTEQYF.

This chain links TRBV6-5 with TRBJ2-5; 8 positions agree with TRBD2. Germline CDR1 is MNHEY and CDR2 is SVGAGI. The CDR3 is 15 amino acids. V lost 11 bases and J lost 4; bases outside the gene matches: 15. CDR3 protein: CAAGRPLAGGETQYF. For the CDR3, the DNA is TGTGCCGCAGGCAGGCCGTTGGCGGGAGGAGAGACCCAGTACTTC.

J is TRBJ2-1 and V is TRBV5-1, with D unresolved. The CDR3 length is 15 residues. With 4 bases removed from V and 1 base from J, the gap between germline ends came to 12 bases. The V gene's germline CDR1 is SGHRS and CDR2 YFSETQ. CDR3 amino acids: CASSPSERSYNEQFF. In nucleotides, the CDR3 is TGCGCCAGCAGCCCCTCGGAGAGGTCCTACAATGAGCAGTTCTTC.

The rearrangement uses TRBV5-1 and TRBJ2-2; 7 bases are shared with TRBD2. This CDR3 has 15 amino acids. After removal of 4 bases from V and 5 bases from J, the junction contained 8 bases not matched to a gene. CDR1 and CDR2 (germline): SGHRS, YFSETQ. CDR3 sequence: CASSPKRERTGELFF. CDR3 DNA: TGCGCCAGCAGCCCCAAGCGGGAACGGACCGGGGAGCTGTTTTTT.

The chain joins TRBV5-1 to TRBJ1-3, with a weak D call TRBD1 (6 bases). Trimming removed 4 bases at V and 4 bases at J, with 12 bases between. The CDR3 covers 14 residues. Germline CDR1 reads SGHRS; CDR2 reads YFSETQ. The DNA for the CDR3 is TGCGCCAGCAGCGGAACAGGGAGCGGAAACACCATATATTTT. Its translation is CASSGTGSGNTIYF.

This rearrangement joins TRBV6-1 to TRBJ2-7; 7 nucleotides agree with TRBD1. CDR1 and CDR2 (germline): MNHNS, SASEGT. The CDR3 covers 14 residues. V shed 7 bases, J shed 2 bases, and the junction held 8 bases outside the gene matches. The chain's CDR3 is CASIYRDSAYEQYF. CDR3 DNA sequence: TGTGCCAGCATTTACCGGGACAGCGCCTACGAGCAGTACTTC.

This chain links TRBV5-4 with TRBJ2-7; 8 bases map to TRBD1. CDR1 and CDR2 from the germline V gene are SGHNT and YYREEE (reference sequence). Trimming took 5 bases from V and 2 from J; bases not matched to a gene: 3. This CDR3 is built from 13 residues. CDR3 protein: CASSGQGAYEQYF. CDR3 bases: TGTGCCAGCAGTGGACAGGGCGCCTACGAGCAGTACTTC.

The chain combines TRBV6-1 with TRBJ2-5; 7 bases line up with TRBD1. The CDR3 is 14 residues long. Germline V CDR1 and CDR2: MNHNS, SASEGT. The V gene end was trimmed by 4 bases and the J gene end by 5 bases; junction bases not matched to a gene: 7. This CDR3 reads CASSVRGRWETQYF. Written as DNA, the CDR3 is TGTGCCAGCAGTGTGAGGGGGCGATGGGAGACCCAGTACTTC.

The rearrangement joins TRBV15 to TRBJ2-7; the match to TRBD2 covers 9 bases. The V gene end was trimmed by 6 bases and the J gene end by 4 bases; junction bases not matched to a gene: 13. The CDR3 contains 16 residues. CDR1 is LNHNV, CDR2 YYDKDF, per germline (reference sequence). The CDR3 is CATRPELVSGSYEQYF. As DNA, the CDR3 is TGTGCCACCAGGCCCGAGCTCGTTAGCGGGAGTTACGAGCAGTACTTC.

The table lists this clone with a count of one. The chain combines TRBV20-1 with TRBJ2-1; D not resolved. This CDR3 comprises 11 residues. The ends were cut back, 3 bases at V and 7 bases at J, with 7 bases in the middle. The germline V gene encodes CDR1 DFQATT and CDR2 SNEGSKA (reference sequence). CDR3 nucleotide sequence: TGCAGTGCTAGTCTTGATAATGAGCAGTTCTTC. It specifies CSASLDNEQFF.

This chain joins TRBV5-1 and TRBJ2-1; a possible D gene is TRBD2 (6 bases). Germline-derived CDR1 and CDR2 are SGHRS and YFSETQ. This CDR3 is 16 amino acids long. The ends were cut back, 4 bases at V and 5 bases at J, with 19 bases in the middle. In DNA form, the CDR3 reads TGCGCCAGCAGCCCCCGTCAATGGGAGGTGAACAATGAGCAGTTCTTC. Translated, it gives CASSPRQWEVNNEQFF.